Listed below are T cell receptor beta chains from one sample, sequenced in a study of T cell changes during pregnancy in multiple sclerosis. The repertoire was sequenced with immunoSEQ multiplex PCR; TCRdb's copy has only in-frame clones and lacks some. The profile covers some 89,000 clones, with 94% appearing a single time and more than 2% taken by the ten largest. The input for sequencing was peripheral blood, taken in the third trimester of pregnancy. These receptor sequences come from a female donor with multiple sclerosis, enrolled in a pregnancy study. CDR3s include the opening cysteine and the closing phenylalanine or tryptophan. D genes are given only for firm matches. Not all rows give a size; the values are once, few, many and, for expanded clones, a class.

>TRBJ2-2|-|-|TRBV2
TGTGCCAGCACGAGTACAGGGTTGGTCGGGGAGCTGTTTTTT
CASTSTGLVGELFF
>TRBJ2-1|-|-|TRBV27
TGTGCCAGCAGTTTCATAACAGGAGGGAATGAGCAGTTCTTC
CASSFITGGNEQFF
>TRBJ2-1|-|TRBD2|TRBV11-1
TGTGCCAGCAGCTTAGCGACGGGGGGGACCTACAATGAGCAGTTCTTC
CASSLATGGTYNEQFF
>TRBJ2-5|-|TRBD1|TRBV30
TGTGCCTGGAGTCCTGGGACAGGCGAGACCCAGTACTTC
CAWSPGTGETQYF
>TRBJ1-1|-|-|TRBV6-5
TGTGCCAGCAGGCCGACAGCCGGGTACACTGAAGCTTTCTTT
CASRPTAGYTEAFF
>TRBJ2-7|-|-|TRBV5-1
TGCGCCAGCAGCTGGGACAACTCCTACGAGCAGTACTTC
CASSWDNSYEQYF
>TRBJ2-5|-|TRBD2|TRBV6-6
TGTGCCAGCAGCCTACTAGCGGGGGGGCCAGAGACCCAGTACTTC
CASSLLAGGPETQYF
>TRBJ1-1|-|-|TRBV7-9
TGTGCCAGCAGCTTTAAGAGCTCCTCCACTGAAGCTTTCTTT
CASSFKSSSTEAFF
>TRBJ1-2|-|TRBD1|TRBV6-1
TGTGCCAGCAGTGAAGCGGGGCTAAGGGGGACAGAACCTGGCTACACCTTC
CASSEAGLRGTEPGYTF
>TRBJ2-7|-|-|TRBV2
TGTGCCAGCAGTGAAGGACTGGGGGACATCTACGAGCAGTACTTC
CASSEGLGDIYEQYF
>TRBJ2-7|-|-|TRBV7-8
TGTGCCAGCAGCTTAGGAGACAGCCCGATCTCCTACGAGCAGTACTTC
CASSLGDSPISYEQYF
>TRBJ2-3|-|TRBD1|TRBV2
TGTGCCAGCTTAAGGACAGGTGGGGATACGCAGTATTTT
CASLRTGGDTQYF
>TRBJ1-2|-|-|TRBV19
TGTGCCAGTAATTTTGAGGGTGGTGGCTACACCTTC
CASNFEGGGYTF
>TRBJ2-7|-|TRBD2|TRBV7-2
TGTGCCAGCAGCTTATCACCTAGCGGGGGGGCCTACGAGCAGTACTTC
CASSLSPSGGAYEQYF
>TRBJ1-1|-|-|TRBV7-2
TGTGCCAGCAGCTTGTGGCCCACGGGTTATACTGAAGCTTTCTTT
CASSLWPTGYTEAFF
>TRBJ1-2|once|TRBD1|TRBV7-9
TGTGCCAGCAGCTTAGACCTAGGGGGCGCGGATGGCTACACCTTC
CASSLDLGGADGYTF
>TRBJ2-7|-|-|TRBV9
TGTGCCAGCAGCGCACCGACAGGACCTGAGCAGTACTTC
CASSAPTGPEQYF
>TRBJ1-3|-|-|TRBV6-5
TGTGCCAGCAGTACTTACTCTGGAAACACCATATATTTT
CASSTYSGNTIYF
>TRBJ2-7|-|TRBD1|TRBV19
TGTGCCACTGGACAGGGAGCCTACGAGCAGTACTTC
CATGQGAYEQYF
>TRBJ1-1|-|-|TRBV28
TGTGCCAGCGTAGTTGTCAGGGGAATCAGTAATGAAGCTTTCTTT
CASVVVRGISNEAFF
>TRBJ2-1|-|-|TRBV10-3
TGTGCCACCTGGACTGTAAATGAGCAGTTCTTC
CATWTVNEQFF
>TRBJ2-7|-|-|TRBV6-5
TGTGCCAGCATCGGGTTAGGAACTGGTCCCTACGAGCAGTACTTC
CASIGLGTGPYEQYF
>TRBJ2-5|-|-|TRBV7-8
TGTGCCAGCAGCATCGACAGGGAGACCCAGTACTTC
CASSIDRETQYF
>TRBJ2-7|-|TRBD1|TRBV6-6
TGTGCCGCCTGGCAGGGGGACGAGCAGTACTTC
CAAWQGDEQYF
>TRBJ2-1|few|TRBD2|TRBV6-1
TGTGCCAGCAGTGGGACTAGCGGGGGGGCGAACTACAATGAGCAGTTCTTC
CASSGTSGGANYNEQFF
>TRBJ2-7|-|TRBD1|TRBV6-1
TGTGCCAGCCTGGGGGGACAGGGCCTTTCCTACGAGCAGTACTTC
CASLGGQGLSYEQYF
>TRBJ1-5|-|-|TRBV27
TGTGCCAGCAGTGACGGACAGTCTTTCAATCAGCCCCAGCATTTT
CASSDGQSFNQPQHF
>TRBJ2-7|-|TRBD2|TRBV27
TGTGCCAGCAGTTCCCGAGGTAGCGGGGGTACCTACGAGCAGTACTTC
CASSSRGSGGTYEQYF
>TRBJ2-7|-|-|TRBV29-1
TGCAGCGCCCGAGATGCCTTCTCCTACGAGCAGTACTTC
CSARDAFSYEQYF
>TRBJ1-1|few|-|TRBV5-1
TGCGCCAGTCGGCCAGGGTCCCAGAACACTGAAGCTTTCTTT
CASRPGSQNTEAFF
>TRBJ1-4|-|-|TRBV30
TGTGCCTGGAGTGTACCGCAGGGTGGAATTTCAACTAATGAAAAACTGTTTTTT
CAWSVPQGGISTNEKLFF
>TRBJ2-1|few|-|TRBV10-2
TGCGCCAGCAGCCTCTCTCTGGCCGATGAGCAGTTCTTC
CASSLSLADEQFF
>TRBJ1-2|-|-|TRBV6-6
TGTGCCAGCCTCCACAGGGTCATAGACGGCTACACCTTC
CASLHRVIDGYTF
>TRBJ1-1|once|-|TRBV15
TGTGCCACCAGCAGAGACTTTAAAACTGAAGCTTTCTTT
CATSRDFKTEAFF
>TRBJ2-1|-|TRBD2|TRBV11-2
TGTGCCAGCAGCAAACTAGCGGGGGGGCCGAATGAGCAGTTCTTC
CASSKLAGGPNEQFF
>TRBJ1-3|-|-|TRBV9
TGTGCCAGCAGCGTAGGAGCGGAGGGGAGAAACACCATATATTTT
CASSVGAEGRNTIYF
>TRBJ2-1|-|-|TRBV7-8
TGTGCCAGCAGTACTATGAATGAGCAGTTCTTC
CASSTMNEQFF
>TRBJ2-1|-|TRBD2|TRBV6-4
TGTGCCAGCAGCGACGGGACCGCGGGGGGAGATGAGCAGTTCTTC
CASSDGTAGGDEQFF
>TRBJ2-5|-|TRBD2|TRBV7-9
TGTGCCAGCAGCACTAGTGGTATAGCGGGGGGCAGGGAGACCCAGTACTTC
CASSTSGIAGGRETQYF
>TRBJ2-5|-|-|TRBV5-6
TGTGCCAGCAGCTTGGCCGACGGGTCAGAGACCCAGTACTTC
CASSLADGSETQYF
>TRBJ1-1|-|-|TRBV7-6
TGTGCCAGCAGCTCGGGAGTTCTTAACACTGAAGCTTTCTTT
CASSSGVLNTEAFF
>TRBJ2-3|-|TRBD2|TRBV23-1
TGCGCCAGCAGTCAATCAACAGCGGGGGCCAGCACAGATACGCAGTATTTT
CASSQSTAGASTDTQYF
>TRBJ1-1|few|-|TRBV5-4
TGTGCCAGCAGCCAGTTCATGAACACTGAAGCTTTCTTT
CASSQFMNTEAFF
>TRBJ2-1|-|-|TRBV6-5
TGTGCCAGCAGTTCCGAGTCTATCCGGGATCCCAATGAGCAGTTCTTC
CASSSESIRDPNEQFF
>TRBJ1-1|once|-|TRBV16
TGTGCCAGCAGCCAATCCCCGGGAATGAACACTGAAGCTTTCTTT
CASSQSPGMNTEAFF
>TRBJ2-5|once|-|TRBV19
TGTGCCAGTAACCGGGAGCCGGACTCGCCGGTAGAGACCCAGTACTTC
CASNREPDSPVETQYF
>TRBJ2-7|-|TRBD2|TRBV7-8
TGTGCCAGCAGCCCCGGGGGGGGAAACTACGAGCAGTACTTC
CASSPGGGNYEQYF
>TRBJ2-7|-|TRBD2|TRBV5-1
TGCGCCAGCAGCTTGGATCTTAGCGGGGCCTACGAGCAGTACTTC
CASSLDLSGAYEQYF
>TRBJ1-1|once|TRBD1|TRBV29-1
TGCAGCGTTGAAATAGGGGGCAACACTGAAGCTTTCTTT
CSVEIGGNTEAFF
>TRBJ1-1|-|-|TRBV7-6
TGTGCCAGCAGCGTACTCGGGGGTACTGAAGCTTTCTTT
CASSVLGGTEAFF
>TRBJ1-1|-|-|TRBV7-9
TGTGCCAGCAGCTCGGACAGTTTGAACACTGAAGCTTTCTTT
CASSSDSLNTEAFF
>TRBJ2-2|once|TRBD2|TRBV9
TGTGCCAGCAGCGCCTTAGCGGGGGAAACCGGGGAGCTGTTTTTT
CASSALAGETGELFF
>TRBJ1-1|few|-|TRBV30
TGTGCCTGGAGGGCGGGGGTTGAAGCTTTCTTT
CAWRAGVEAFF
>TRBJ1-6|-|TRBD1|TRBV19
TGTGCCCCCGGGACAGCTAATTCACCCCTCCACTTT
CAPGTANSPLHF
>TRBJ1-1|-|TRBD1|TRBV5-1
TGCGCCAGCAGCTACGACTCGGACAGGGCTGGGGACACTGAAGCTTTCTTT
CASSYDSDRAGDTEAFF
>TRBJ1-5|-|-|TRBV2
TGTGCCAGCGGGGTGGGAGTTAGTCCCCAGCATTTT
CASGVGVSPQHF
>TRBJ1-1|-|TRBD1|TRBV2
TGTGCCAGCAGGACAGGGGTCGCTGAAGCTTTCTTT
CASRTGVAEAFF
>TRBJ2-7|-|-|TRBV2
TGTGCCAGCAGTACTCCGACCGAGGAGTTGACCTACGAGCAGTACTTC
CASSTPTEELTYEQYF
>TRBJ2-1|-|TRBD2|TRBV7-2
TGTGCCAGGGGTAGCGGGCCCAACAATGAGCAGTTCTTC
CARGSGPNNEQFF